This section outlines one T cell receptor (beta chain) sequence together with its context. Looked up from germline, CDR1 is GTSNPN and CDR2 is SVGIG (reference sequence). Trimming shortened V by 4 bases and J by 2 bases, and 12 bases separated the two germline ends. The CDR3 totals 14 residues. The PCR ran on 60 Vbeta and 13 Jbeta primers. The data were produced by immunoSEQ multiplex PCR, yet TCRdb's version contains in-frame clones alone and is incomplete. The table records about 180,000 clones, approximately 72% of them present only once. The sample originates from a study of cytomegalovirus exposure and HLA in healthy donors.

The TCR was taken from a human donor in good health. The specimen sequenced was PBMCs. The V call is TRBV30, the J call TRBJ1-5; D gene ambiguous. The CDR3 loop reads CAWTPGFGNQPQHF. In nucleotides, the CDR3 is TGTGCCTGGACTCCGGGGTTTGGCAATCAGCCCCAGCATTTT.